The clone carrying this TCR beta chain was detected once. Antigen: not known. Assay: immunoSEQ multiplex PCR; the TCRdb copy retains only in-frame clones and omits some. This sample has some 80,000 clones; around 80% occur once, and the top ten carry 27%. The sample comes from a study of T cell responses to AZD1222 COVID-19 vaccine. Whole-study findings and limits: Baseline serology detected seropositivity in only six or seven AZD1222 recipients. The breadth and depth of Spike-specific TCRs increased once two AZD1222 doses had been given.

The starting material was peripheral blood, obtained 28 days after the second dose of the MenACWY control vaccine. The clonotype originates from an adult who received the MenACWY meningococcal vaccine as a control.

CDR3 sequence: CASSLPRGTSNQPQHF. CDR3 nucleotides: TGTGCCAGCAGCCTACCTCGCGGGACCAGCAATCAGCCCCAGCATTTT. The chain employs TRBV7-8 and TRBJ1-5; D perhaps matches TRBD1 (5 bases). The CDR3 runs to 16 residues. Trimming took 5 bases from V and 1 from J, leaving 15 bases between them. The V gene's germline CDR1 is SGHVS and CDR2 FQNEAQ.